This T cell receptor (beta chain) was identified during a study of T cell repertoires in cytomegalovirus infection. Background on the study: The public TCR beta signatures pointed to both CMV infection and matching HLA type.

Germline CDR1 is SGHKS and CDR2 is YYEKEE (reference sequence). V lost 1 base to trimming and J lost 10 bases, with 6 bases between them. This CDR3 region has 11 residues. This clonotype was found a few times. TCRdb called the reads again in MiXCR, with one record for every CDR3 protein. The sample lists approximately 500,000 distinct CDR3 sequences; about 11% were seen once. The J gene is TRBJ2-1, the V gene TRBV5-5; D is unresolved. What was sequenced was PBMCs. This TCR was sampled from a human donor in good health (CMV status not recorded). Some clones in this sample may be carry-over from other donors' samples. CDR3 amino acids: CASSLSSEQFF. CDR3 coding DNA: TGTGCCAGCAGCTTGAGTAGCGAGCAGTTCTTC.